Detailed here is one T cell receptor beta chain. The sample holds a few counts of this clone. This receptor's antigen is unknown. No base qualities exist here, and no much larger clone lies one base off it. Donors were healthy HIV-negative adults with no recently reported acute infections or vaccinations. Every donor was a Caucasian adult residing in Nashville, Tennessee, USA. Magnetic negative selection was used to enrich CD4+ T cells, after which naive cells were positively selected on CD45RA and the negative fraction became the memory subset. Blood was obtained by leukapheresis, after which PBMCs were separated by Ficoll-Histopaque density gradient centrifugation and cryopreserved in liquid nitrogen vapor phase. Analytical flow cytometry was used to check the purity and quantity of every magnetically sorted T cell population. Genomic DNA was isolated from every sorted fraction and measured by UV absorbance on a Nanodrop 2000c.

These data originate in a study of shared clonotypes between healthy human individuals (dated by TCRdb to 2020 to 2021). Context from the whole study: Three men and a couple of women, aged 18 to 49 years, made up the cohort. For each donor, CD4 naive and CD4 memory were each given three plates, CD8 naive was given two plates, and CD8 memory was given one plate. Blood TCR repertoires of a handful of healthy adults were deeply sequenced to estimate repertoire size and the extent of clonotype sharing between individuals. To increase sequencing depth and limit assay-specific biases, TCR repertoire library preparation and sequencing were carried out by different laboratories using diverse techniques. Each donor's leukapheresis produced roughly between roughly 0.85 and 9 billion PBMCs. General conclusions and limits of the study: Compared with non-shared clonotypes, the clonotypes found in all four sorted-subset donors had higher generation probabilities. The small number of donors limited the genetic and exposure-history diversity represented. Naive subsets generally had larger estimated clonotype richness than memory subsets did. Rarefaction of sorted-subset datasets indicated incomplete sequencing despite the large sequencing depth. When a few donors were compared, the shared fraction of clonotypes was approximately 5% for naive CD4, 3.5% for naive CD8, 2.3% for memory CD4, and approximately 0.4% for memory CD8. Sampling was restricted to blood, and TCR repertoires in tissue are likely to differ from TCR repertoires in blood. Pairwise subsampling led to the expectation that sequencing depth would affect the degree of clonotype sharing among donors.

CDR3 length: 11 amino acids, cysteine to phenylalanine. Only the CDR3 region is kept as DNA, spanning 33 bases read in frame from base 1. V was cut back by 6 bases and J by 10 bases, leaving a gap of 11 bases between them. For CDR1 and CDR2, the germline V gene lists SGHRS and YFSETQ. Using the deep immunoSEQ assay, multiplex PCR amplified TCR CDR3 regions from genomic DNA. Genomic DNA extracted from each cell subset was distributed evenly over all wells of several immunoSEQ 96-well plates, and each plate served as one replicate. Each replicate PCR for sorted subsets received roughly 0.2 ug genomic DNA, equal to 28,000 or so T cell genomes. Purified libraries were measured with a Qubit 3.0 fluorometer, size-checked on a Bioanalyzer 2100, and measured again with the KAPA Library Quantification kit. Every immunoSEQ 96-well plate was sequenced on a separate single-read 150-cycle Illumina NextSeq 550 flow cell. In the paper's pipeline: Because the immunoSEQ output held only junctional sequences and lacked quality scores, the filtering could not match the filtering applied to full-length reads. Sequences were annotated with PyIR, a Python wrapper for IgBLAST v1.9, using IMGT germline references to assign V/J genes and CDR3. Reads with weak V/J assignments (E-value above 1e-6), missing CDR3, stop codons, out-of-frame junctions, or ambiguous translated residues were removed. A V3J clonotype was defined by an identical inferred V gene, J gene, and CDR3 amino acid sequence. Percentage overlap between repertoires was calculated by dividing the number of shared unique clonotypes by the size of the smaller repertoire. Richness of each repertoire was evaluated using RTK rarefaction, the Chao1 estimator, and Recon v2.1 estimates of unobserved clonotypes. Generation probabilities for all TCRbeta clonotypes obtained by the gDNA method from a handful of donors were computed using OLGA. Drawn from immuneACCESS, this table holds only the in-frame rearrangements with V and J called that TCRdb kept. Clones are partly lost; checked studies trace under half to an unresolved V gene and leave the rest unexplained. V, J and clone size are taken as reported in that table, and D and trimming were inferred from the DNA itself. Counted in this sample were 300,000 to 400,000 clones; around two thirds of them appeared once. 10% to 13% of the sample comes from the top ten.

This receptor was obtained from a man between 25 and 39 years old in good health. The chain is assembled from TRBV5-1 and TRBJ2-1; no D segment can be confidently identified. The sequenced sample was memory CD4+ T cells sorted from blood. The intended sense of this specimen's cell subset or site label: CD45RA-negative fraction. DNA sequence: TGCGCCAGCAAGCTCTCCATGGAGCAGTTCTTC. It specifies CASKLSMEQFF.